A selection of T cell receptor beta chains follows, all from one sample in a study of technical replicates of blood from a handful of donors. Sequencing used immunoSEQ multiplex PCR; TCRdb keeps in-frame clones, though not all of them. There are tens of thousands of clones in the sample; 90% to 95% occur only once, and around 0.25% lies in the top ten. Sequencing was performed on T cells isolated from PBMCs. These receptors came from a human donor in good health. CDR3s include the opening cysteine and the closing phenylalanine or tryptophan. The D gene is left open where the match is weak. Clone size is shown for a subset of rows, as once, few, many or a class of expanded clone.

D	J	size	V	DNA	CDR3
TRBD1	TRBJ1-1	.	TRBV5-6	TGTGCCAGCAGCTTGGAACAGGGGAGGACTGAAGCTTTCTTT	CASSLEQGRTEAFF
.	TRBJ1-6	.	TRBV7-9	TGTGCCAGCAGCTTTGATGACGCGGCATCCCTCCACTTT	CASSFDDAASLHF
TRBD1	TRBJ1-1	.	TRBV7-6	TGTGCCAGCAGCCCCGGGACAGGGGGCGCAGGAGCTTTCTTT	CASSPGTGGAGAFF
.	TRBJ1-5	once	TRBV4-1	TGCGCCAGCAGCCAAGGGGCAGCTAGCAATCAGCCCCAGCATTTT	CASSQGAASNQPQHF
.	TRBJ2-3	.	TRBV12-5	TGTGCTAGTGGTTTGGTACTCGGGGGGCAACTAGATACGCAGTATTTT	CASGLVLGGQLDTQYF
TRBD2	TRBJ2-3	.	TRBV19	TGTGCCAGTAGTATGTGGCGGGAGGGCCTCAGCACAGATACGCAGTATTTT	CASSMWREGLSTDTQYF
.	TRBJ2-7	.	TRBV5-5	TGTGCCAGCAGCTTGCGGGGGCAGGGGGCCTACGAGCAGTACTTC	CASSLRGQGAYEQYF
.	TRBJ1-5	once	TRBV7-2	TGTGCCAGCAGCTTATCGGGGTATAGCAATCAGCCCCAGCATTTT	CASSLSGYSNQPQHF
.	TRBJ1-1	.	TRBV25-1	TGTGCCAGCAGCCGGGGGAACACTGAAGCTTTCTTT	CASSRGNTEAFF
TRBD2	TRBJ2-1	.	TRBV15	TGTGCCACCAGCAGAGGGGCGGGCGGGAGGGCCGGGAATGAGCAGTTCTTC	CATSRGAGGRAGNEQFF